The clone carrying this TCR beta chain was seen ten or more times. What it binds is not known. RNA transcripts were the template for amplifying TCR beta CDR3 regions. First-round RT-PCR targeting the TCR CDR3 was performed with the HTBI primer set. TCRdb reprocessed the multiplex PCR reads via MiXCR and lists one record per CDR3 protein. The sample includes about 620,000 distinct CDR3 sequences, around 15% of them seen just once. This specimen comes from a study of T cells in Graves' hyperthyroidism and ophthalmopathy. Study background: Blood was drawn when the patient was first diagnosed and still untreated. General study findings and limits: Patients with ophthalmopathy were separated from those with stable hyperthyroidism by a 13 V-J model. Blood also contained most expanded thyroid clonotypes above 0.001.

The CDR3 runs to 14 residues. Germline V gene lookup returns CDR1 MDHEN and CDR2 SYDVKM. Trimming removed 6 bases at V and 5 bases at J, with 16 bases between. The sequence came from a woman in her 30s with Graves' hyperthyroidism. Sequencing was carried out using blood. The chain couples TRBV28 to TRBJ1-1, with a weak D call TRBD1 (6 bases). CDR3 in DNA: TGTGCCAGCAGAAGATTACAGGGCGTGACTGAAGCTTTCTTT. This translates into CASRRLQGVTEAFF.